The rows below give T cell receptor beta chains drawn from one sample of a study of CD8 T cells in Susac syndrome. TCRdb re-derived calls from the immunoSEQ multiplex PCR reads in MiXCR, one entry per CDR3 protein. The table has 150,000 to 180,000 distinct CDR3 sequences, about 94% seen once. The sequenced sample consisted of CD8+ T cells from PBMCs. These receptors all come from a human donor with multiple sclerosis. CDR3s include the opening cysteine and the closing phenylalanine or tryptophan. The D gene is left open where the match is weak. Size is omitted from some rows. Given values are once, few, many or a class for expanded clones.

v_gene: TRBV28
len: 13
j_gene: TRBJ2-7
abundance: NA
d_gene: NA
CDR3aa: CASSSTRNYEQYF
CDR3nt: TGTGCCAGCAGTTCCACCCGAAACTACGAGCAGTACTTC

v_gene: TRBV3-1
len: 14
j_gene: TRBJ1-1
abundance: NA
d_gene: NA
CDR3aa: CASSQDLAPREAFF
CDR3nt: TGTGCCAGCAGCCAAGATTTGGCCCCCAGAGAAGCTTTCTTT

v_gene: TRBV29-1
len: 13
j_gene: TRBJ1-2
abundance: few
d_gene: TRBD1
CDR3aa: CSVRTGENYGYTF
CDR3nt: TGCAGCGTCCGGACAGGTGAAAACTATGGCTACACCTTC

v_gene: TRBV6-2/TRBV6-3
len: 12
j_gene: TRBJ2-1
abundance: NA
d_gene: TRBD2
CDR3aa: CASRLAGGEQFF
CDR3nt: TGTGCCAGCAGACTAGCGGGGGGGGAGCAGTTCTTC

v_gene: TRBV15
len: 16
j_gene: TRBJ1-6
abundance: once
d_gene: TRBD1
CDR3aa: CATSRDAPEGAIPLHF
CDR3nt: TGTGCCACCAGCAGAGATGCCCCCGAGGGGGCGATACCCCTCCACTTT

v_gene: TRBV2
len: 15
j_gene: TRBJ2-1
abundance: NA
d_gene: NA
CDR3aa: CASSDSGMTLNEQFF
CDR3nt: TGTGCCAGCAGTGATTCAGGCATGACCCTCAATGAGCAGTTCTTC

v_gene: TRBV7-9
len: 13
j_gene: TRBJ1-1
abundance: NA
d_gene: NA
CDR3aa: CASTLGGNTEAFF
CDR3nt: TGTGCCAGCACCTTGGGGGGGAACACTGAAGCTTTCTTT

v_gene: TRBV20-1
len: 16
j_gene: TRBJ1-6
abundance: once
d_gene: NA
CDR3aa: CSARDPTGANNSPLHF
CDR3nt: TGCAGTGCTAGAGACCCTACCGGGGCTAATAATTCACCCCTCCACTTT

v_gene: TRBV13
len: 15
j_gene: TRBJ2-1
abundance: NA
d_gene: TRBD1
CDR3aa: CASSPRDRVWNEQFF
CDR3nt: TGTGCCAGCAGCCCCCGGGACAGGGTTTGGAATGAGCAGTTCTTC

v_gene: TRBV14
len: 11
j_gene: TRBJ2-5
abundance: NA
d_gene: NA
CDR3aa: CASSHQETQYF
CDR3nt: TGTGCCAGCAGCCACCAAGAGACCCAGTACTTC

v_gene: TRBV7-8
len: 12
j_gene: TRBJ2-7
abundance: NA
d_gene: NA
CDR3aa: CASSFTLYEQYF
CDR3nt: TGTGCCAGCAGCTTTACTCTCTACGAGCAGTACTTC

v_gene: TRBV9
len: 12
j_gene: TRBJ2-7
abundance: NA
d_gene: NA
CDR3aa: CASSASNYEQYF
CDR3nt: TGTGCCAGCAGCGCCTCTAACTACGAGCAGTACTTC

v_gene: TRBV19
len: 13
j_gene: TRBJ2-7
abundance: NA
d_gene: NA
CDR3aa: CAISSGVSSEQYF
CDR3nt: TGTGCCATTTCCTCCGGGGTCAGTTCCGAGCAGTACTTC

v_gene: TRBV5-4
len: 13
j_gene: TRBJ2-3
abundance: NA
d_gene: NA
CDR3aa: CASSLDYTDTQYF
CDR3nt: TGTGCCAGCAGCTTGGACTATACAGATACGCAGTATTTT

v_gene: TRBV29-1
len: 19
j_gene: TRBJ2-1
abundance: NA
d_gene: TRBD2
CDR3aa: CSVPPRRTSGGAVSNEQFF
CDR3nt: TGCAGCGTGCCCCCCCGACGGACTAGCGGGGGGGCAGTGAGCAATGAGCAGTTCTTC

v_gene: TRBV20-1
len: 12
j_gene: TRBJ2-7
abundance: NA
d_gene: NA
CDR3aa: CSASSGSDEQYF
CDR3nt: TGCAGTGCTAGCTCGGGGTCCGACGAGCAGTACTTC

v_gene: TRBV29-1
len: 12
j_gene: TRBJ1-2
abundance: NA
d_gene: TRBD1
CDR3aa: CSVEPQGNGYTF
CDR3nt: TGCAGCGTTGAACCACAGGGGAATGGCTACACCTTC

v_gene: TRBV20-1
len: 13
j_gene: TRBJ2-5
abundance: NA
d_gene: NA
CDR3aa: CSARARGEETQYF
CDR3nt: TGCAGTGCTAGAGCTAGGGGGGAGGAGACCCAGTACTTC

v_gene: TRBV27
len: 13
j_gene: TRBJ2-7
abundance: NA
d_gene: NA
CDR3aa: CASRVTPGSEQYF
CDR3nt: TGTGCCAGCAGGGTGACACCGGGGAGCGAGCAGTACTTC

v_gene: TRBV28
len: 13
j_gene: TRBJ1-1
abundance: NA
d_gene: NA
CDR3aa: CASSFYRDTEAFF
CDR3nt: TGTGCCAGCAGTTTTTACAGGGACACTGAAGCTTTCTTT

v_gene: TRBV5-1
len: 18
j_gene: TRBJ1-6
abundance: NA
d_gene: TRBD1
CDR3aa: CASSLSVVTQGVLSPLHF
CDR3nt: TGCGCCAGCAGCTTGAGTGTGGTGACTCAGGGGGTTCTGTCACCCCTCCACTTT

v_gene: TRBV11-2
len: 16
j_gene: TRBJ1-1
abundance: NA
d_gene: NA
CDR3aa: CASSLAISRLNTEAFF
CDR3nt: TGTGCCAGCAGCTTAGCCATCAGCAGGCTCAACACTGAAGCTTTCTTT

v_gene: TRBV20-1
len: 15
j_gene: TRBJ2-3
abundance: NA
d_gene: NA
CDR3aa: CSARGGVTSTDTQYF
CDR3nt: TGCAGTGCTAGAGGGGGGGTTACTAGCACAGATACGCAGTATTTT

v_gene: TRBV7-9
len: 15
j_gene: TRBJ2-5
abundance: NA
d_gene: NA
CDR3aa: CASSSSGDLDETQYF
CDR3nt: TGTGCCAGCAGCTCTTCAGGGGACCTGGACGAGACCCAGTACTTC

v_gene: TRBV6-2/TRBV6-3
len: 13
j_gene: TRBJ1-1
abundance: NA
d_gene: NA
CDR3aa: CASSYSLGTEAFF
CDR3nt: TGTGCCAGCAGTTACTCGCTGGGCACTGAAGCTTTCTTT

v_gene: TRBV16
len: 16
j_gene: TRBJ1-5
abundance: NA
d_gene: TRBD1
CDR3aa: CASSPKIGTGNQPQHF
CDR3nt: TGTGCCAGCAGCCCGAAAATTGGGACAGGGAATCAGCCCCAGCATTTT

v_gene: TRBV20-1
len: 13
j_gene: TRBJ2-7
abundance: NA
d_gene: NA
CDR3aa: CSAWELGPYEQYF
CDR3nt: TGCAGTGCTTGGGAGTTGGGGCCATACGAGCAGTACTTC

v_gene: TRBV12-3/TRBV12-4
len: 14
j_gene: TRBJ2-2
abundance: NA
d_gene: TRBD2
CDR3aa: CASSLTSDTGELFF
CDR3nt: TGTGCCAGCAGTTTGACTAGCGACACCGGGGAGCTGTTTTTT

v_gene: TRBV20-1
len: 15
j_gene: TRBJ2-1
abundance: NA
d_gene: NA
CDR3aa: CSARDLYGAYNEQFF
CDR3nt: TGCAGTGCTAGAGATCTGTATGGCGCATACAATGAGCAGTTCTTC

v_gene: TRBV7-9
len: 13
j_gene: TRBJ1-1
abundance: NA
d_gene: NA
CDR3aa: CASSSGEVTEAFF
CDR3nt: TGTGCCAGCAGCTCGGGGGAGGTTACTGAAGCTTTCTTT

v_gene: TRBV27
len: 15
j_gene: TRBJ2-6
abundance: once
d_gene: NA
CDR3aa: CASSFFETGANVLTF
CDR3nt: TGTGCCAGCAGTTTTTTTGAGACAGGGGCCAACGTCCTGACTTTC

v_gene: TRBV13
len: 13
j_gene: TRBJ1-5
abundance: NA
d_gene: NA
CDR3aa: CASSPGATQPQHF
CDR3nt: TGTGCCAGCAGCCCCGGGGCAACTCAGCCCCAGCATTTT

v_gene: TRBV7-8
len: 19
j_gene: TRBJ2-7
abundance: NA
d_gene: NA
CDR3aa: CASSLAYRTGTHVPGEQYF
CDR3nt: TGTGCCAGCAGCTTAGCGTACCGAACCGGGACGCATGTCCCGGGGGAGCAGTACTTC

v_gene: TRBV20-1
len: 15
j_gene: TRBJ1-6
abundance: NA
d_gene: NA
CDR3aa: CSALVESSYNSPLHF
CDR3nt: TGCAGTGCTTTAGTAGAAAGCTCCTATAATTCACCCCTCCACTTT

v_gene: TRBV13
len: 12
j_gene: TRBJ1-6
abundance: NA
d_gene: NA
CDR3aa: CASSLLGSPLHF
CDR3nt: TGTGCCAGCAGCTTATTGGGTTCACCCCTCCACTTT

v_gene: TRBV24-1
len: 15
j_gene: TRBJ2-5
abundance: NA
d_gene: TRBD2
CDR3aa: CATSDSLAGGETQYF
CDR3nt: TGTGCCACCAGTGATTCCCTAGCGGGGGGAGAGACCCAGTACTTC

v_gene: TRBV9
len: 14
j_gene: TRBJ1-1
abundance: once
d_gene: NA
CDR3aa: CASSPRDRGTEAFF
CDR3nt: TGTGCCAGCAGCCCCCGCGATCGGGGCACTGAAGCTTTCTTT

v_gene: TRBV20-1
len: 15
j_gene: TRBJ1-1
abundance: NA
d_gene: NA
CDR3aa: CSARDLTGLNTEAFF
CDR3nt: TGCAGTGCTAGAGATCTAACTGGACTGAACACTGAAGCTTTCTTT

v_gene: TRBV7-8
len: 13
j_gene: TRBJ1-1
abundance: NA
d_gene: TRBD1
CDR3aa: CASSYRQGTEAFF
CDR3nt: TGTGCCAGCAGCTATCGACAGGGTACGGAAGCTTTCTTT

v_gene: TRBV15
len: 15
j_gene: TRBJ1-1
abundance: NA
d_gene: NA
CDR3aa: CATSTQTGLNTEAFF
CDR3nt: TGTGCCACCAGCACTCAAACAGGGCTGAACACTGAAGCTTTCTTT

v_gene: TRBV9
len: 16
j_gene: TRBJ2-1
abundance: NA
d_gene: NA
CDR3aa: CASYLGNRTAYNEQFF
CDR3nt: TGTGCCAGCTACCTGGGGAACCGGACAGCCTACAATGAGCAGTTCTTC

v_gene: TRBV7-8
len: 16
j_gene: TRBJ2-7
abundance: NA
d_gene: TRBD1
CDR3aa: CASSPTRTGGPYEQYF
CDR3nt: TGTGCCAGCAGCCCGACCCGGACAGGGGGCCCCTACGAGCAGTACTTC

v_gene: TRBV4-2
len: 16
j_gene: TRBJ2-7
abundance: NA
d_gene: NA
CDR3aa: CASSQYRDPSSYEQYF
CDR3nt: TGTGCCAGCAGCCAATACCGGGACCCCAGCTCCTACGAGCAGTACTTC

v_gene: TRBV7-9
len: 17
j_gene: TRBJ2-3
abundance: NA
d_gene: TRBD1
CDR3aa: CASSLAWDRNHTDTQYF
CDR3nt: TGTGCCAGCAGCTTAGCATGGGACAGGAACCACACAGATACGCAGTATTTT

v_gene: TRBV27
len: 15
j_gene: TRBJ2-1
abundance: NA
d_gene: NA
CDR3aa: CASGIPGPRFNEQFF
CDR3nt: TGTGCCAGCGGGATCCCGGGACCCCGATTCAATGAGCAGTTCTTC

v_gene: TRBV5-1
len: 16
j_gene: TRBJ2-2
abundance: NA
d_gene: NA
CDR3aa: CASSEQGGQTTGELFF
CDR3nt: TGCGCCAGCAGCGAACAGGGAGGGCAAACTACCGGGGAGCTGTTTTTT

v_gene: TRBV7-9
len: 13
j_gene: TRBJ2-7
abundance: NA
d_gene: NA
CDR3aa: CASSLAGFHEQYF
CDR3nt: TGTGCCAGCAGCTTAGCCGGGTTCCACGAGCAGTACTTC

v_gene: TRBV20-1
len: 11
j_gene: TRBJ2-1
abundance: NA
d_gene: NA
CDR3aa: CSARYRNEQFF
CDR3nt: TGCAGTGCTAGGTATAGAAATGAGCAGTTCTTC

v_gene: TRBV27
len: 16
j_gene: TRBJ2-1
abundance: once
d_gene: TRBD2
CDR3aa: CASRPTSGSSYNEQFF
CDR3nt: TGTGCCAGCAGACCTACTAGCGGAAGCTCCTACAATGAGCAGTTCTTC

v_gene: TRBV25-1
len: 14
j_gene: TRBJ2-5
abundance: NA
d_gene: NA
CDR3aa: CASSEYRIQETQYF
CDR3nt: TGTGCCAGCAGTGAATATCGGATCCAAGAGACCCAGTACTTC

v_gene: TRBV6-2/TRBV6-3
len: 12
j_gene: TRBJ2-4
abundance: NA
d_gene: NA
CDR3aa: CASSYQRGGHHF
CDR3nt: TGTGCCAGCAGTTACCAGAGAGGCGGGCACCACTTC

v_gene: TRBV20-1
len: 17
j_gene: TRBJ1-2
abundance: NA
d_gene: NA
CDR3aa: CSARTRRSEHSGYGYTF
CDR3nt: TGCAGTGCTAGGACACGACGGAGCGAGCACAGCGGGTATGGCTACACCTTC

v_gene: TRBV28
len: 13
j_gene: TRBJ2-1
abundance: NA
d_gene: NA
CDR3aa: CASSLSPHNEQFF
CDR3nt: TGTGCCAGCAGTTTATCCCCACACAATGAGCAGTTCTTC